This passage covers 22 T cell receptor beta chains from one sample sequenced in a study of T cell responses to AZD1222 COVID-19 vaccine (dated by TCRdb to the early 2020s). The meaning of the sample's time point label: baseline before first vaccination. Library preparation used the immunoSEQ multiplex PCR assay. Held by TCRdb, this immuneACCESS table contains in-frame sequences only and omits some clones. Under half of the omission traces to an unresolved V gene where checked; the cause of the rest is unknown. Across this sample there are 150,000 or so clones, with around 93% seen only once. The ten biggest clones cover 4% to 5.5% of the sample. Sample: peripheral blood, taken on day 0 of AZD1222 vaccination. Source of these receptors: an adult in good health.

This chain joins TRBV27 and TRBJ2-5; 7 bases are shared with TRBD1. Trimming cost V 6 bases and J 4 bases; bases outside gene matches: 20. Germline CDR1 reads MNHEY; CDR2 reads SMNVEV (reference sequence). CDR3 length: 18 amino acids. CDR3 in DNA: TGTGCCAGCAGATCACCCCTAAGGACAGGTTATAGGGGAGAGACCCAGTACTTC. This translates into CASRSPLRTGYRGETQYF.

The chain couples TRBV19 to TRBJ2-1; either TRBD1 or TRBD2 may fit D (5 bases each). The germline V gene has CDR1 LNHDA and CDR2 SQIVND (reference sequence). V lost 5 bases and J 9 bases, leaving 20 bases between the germline ends. The CDR3 runs to 15 residues. The CDR3 is CASSYRDGYLGEQFF. The CDR3 DNA reads as TGTGCCAGTAGTTACCGGGACGGCTATCTTGGTGAGCAGTTCTTC. The whole variable domain, filled in from reference TRBV19 and TRBJ2-1, reads DGGITQSPKYLFRKEGQNVTLSCEQNLNHDAMYWYRQDPGQGLRLIYYSQIVNDFQKGDIAEGYSVSREKKESFPLTVTSAQKNPTAFYLCASSYRDGYLGEQFFGPGTRLTVL.

The chain joins TRBV7-8 to TRBJ2-4; TRBD1 matches at 7 bases. CDR1 is SGHVS, CDR2 FQNEAQ, per germline. V trimming: 1 base; J trimming: 8 bases; junction bases outside the gene matches: 2. The CDR3 consists of 13 residues. This CDR3 reads CASSLDQGDIQYF. For the CDR3, the DNA is TGTGCCAGCAGCTTAGATCAGGGGGACATTCAGTACTTC.

V usage is TRBV7-6 and J usage is TRBJ2-5; the match to TRBD2 covers 8 bases. The CDR3 totals 15 residues. The V gene's germline CDR1 is SGHVS and CDR2 FNYEAQ. With V trimmed by 3 bases and J by 1 base, 4 bases remained unmatched. The CDR3 bases are TGTGCCAGCAGCTTTCGAGCGGGGGCCCAAGAGACCCAGTACTTC. This codes for CASSFRAGAQETQYF.

This sequence joins TRBV19 and TRBJ2-2; 9 bases are a match to TRBD2. Unmatched junction bases numbered 12, after V lost 7 bases and J lost 0 bases. This CDR3 comprises 18 residues. Germline V gene sequence: CDR1 LNHDA, CDR2 SQIVND (reference sequence). CDR3 region: CASKIAGEGPTNTGELFF. CDR3 nucleotides: TGTGCCAGTAAGATAGCGGGAGAGGGACCCACGAACACCGGGGAGCTGTTTTTT.

The J gene is TRBJ2-5, the V gene TRBV7-9; D unresolved. Looked up from germline, CDR1 is SEHNR and CDR2 is FQNEAQ (reference sequence). V was pared by 1 base and J by 4 bases, with 4 bases between. CDR3 length: 12 residues. CDR3 in amino acids: CASSLVAETQYF. CDR3 DNA sequence: TGTGCCAGCAGCTTAGTAGCAGAGACCCAGTACTTC. The variable domain in full, completed from reference TRBV7-9 and TRBJ2-5, reads DTGVSQNPRHKITKRGQNVTFRCDPISEHNRLYWYRQTLGQGPEFLTYFQNEAQLEKSRLLSDRFSAERPKGSFSTLEIQRTEQGDSAMYLCASSLVAETQYFGPGTRLLVL.

The chain couples TRBV2 to TRBJ1-1; no reliable D call. This CDR3 spans 14 amino acids. Trimming pared 5 bases from V and 1 base from J, leaving 11 bases between. Germline lookup yields CDR1 SNHLY and CDR2 FYNNEI. For the CDR3, the DNA is TGTGCCAGCAGTTTGTTAGGGCAGAACACTGAAGCTTTCTTT. The encoded protein is CASSLLGQNTEAFF.

The chain is built from TRBV5-1 and TRBJ1-4, with D possibly TRBD1 on 5 matching bases. This CDR3 region has 14 residues. Germline lookup yields CDR1 SGHRS and CDR2 YFSETQ. Trimming removed 4 bases from V and 7 bases from J, with 14 bases in between. Written as DNA, the CDR3 is TGCGCCAGCAGCACAAGCAGGGTTACTGAAAAACTGTTTTTT. Amino acids: CASSTSRVTEKLFF.

V and J are TRBV10-1 and TRBJ2-7; maybe TRBD2 (5 bases). The CDR3 covers 15 residues. V lost 9 bases and J lost 2, with 20 bases in between. In germline, CDR1 is WNHNN, CDR2 SYGVQD (reference sequence). The CDR3 DNA is TGCGCCAGTGCAATCGGCGGGCATCCTCCCTACGAGCAGTACTTC. Translating it yields CASAIGGHPPYEQYF.

The rearrangement uses TRBV7-8 and TRBJ2-5; perhaps D is TRBD1 or TRBD2 (5 bases each). CDR1 and CDR2 from the germline V gene are SGHVS and FQNEAQ. The V and J ends lost 2 bases and 1 base respectively, with 14 bases between them. CDR3 length: 16 amino acids. The CDR3 DNA reads TGTGCCAGCAGCTTAATCGGGACCAGATTCCAAGAGACCCAGTACTTC. This translates into CASSLIGTRFQETQYF.

The chain joins TRBV3-1 (or the pseudogene TRBV3-2) to TRBJ1-2; D gene ambiguous. From germline, CDR1 is LGHDT and CDR2 YNNKEL (reference sequence). This CDR3 contains 20 residues. The V end was cut by 0 bases, the J end by 4 bases, with 27 bases between. Here the CDR3 DNA reads TGTGCCAGCAGCCAAGAGGTAGTGTCGCGGGAAAAGGGTGGCGGCTATGGCTACACCTTC. This codes for CASSQEVVSREKGGGYGYTF.

This clone has only one observation. The gene calls are TRBV29-1 and TRBJ2-1; no clear D. The germline V gene encodes CDR1 SQVTM and CDR2 ANQGSEA. The CDR3 contains 12 residues. The V and J ends lost 3 bases and 0 bases respectively, with 3 bases between them. CDR3 sequence (DNA): TGCAGCGTTGATAGCTCCTACAATGAGCAGTTCTTC. Translation gives CSVDSSYNEQFF.

V usage is TRBV24-1 and J usage is TRBJ1-4; D perhaps matches TRBD1 (6 bases). Germline CDR1 reads KGHDR; CDR2 reads SFDVKD. V lost 2 bases and J 1 base, leaving 10 bases between the germline ends. The CDR3 is made up of 16 amino acids. In nucleotides, the CDR3 is TGTGCCACCAGTGATTCGACAGGTCAAACTAATGAAAAACTGTTTTTT. Translated: CATSDSTGQTNEKLFF.

The CDR3 loop is CASRDRGSEQYF. In nucleotides, the CDR3 is TGCGCCAGCAGGGATCGGGGAAGCGAGCAGTACTTC. The rearrangement uses TRBV10-2 and TRBJ2-7, with D possibly TRBD2 on 5 matching bases. The V gene's germline CDR1 is WSHSY and CDR2 SAAADI. CDR3 length: 12 residues. Trimming cost V 6 bases and J 6 bases, with 12 bases left between them.

The V call is TRBV3-1 (or the pseudogene TRBV3-2), the J call TRBJ1-2; perhaps TRBD1 as D (6 bases). This CDR3 contains 15 residues. The germline CDR1 and CDR2 sequences are LGHDT and YNNKEL (reference sequence). V gave up 2 bases and J gave up 3 bases, with 13 bases separating them. CDR3 nucleotides: TGTGCCAGCAGCCAAACCTACCGGACAGACTATGGCTACACCTTC. Translated: CASSQTYRTDYGYTF.

This chain's CDR3 is CASSVTGVGNTIYF. The CDR3 nucleotides read TGTGCCAGCAGCGTGACAGGGGTCGGAAACACCATATATTTT. The chain combines TRBV5-5 with TRBJ1-3; the match to TRBD1 covers 8 bases. The V segment lost 4 bases and the J segment 4 bases; nucleotides outside the gene matches: 4. This CDR3 has 14 amino acids. The germline gives CDR1 SGHKS, CDR2 YYEKEE (reference sequence). The whole variable domain, filled in from reference TRBV5-5 and TRBJ1-3, reads DAGVTQSPTHLIKTRGQQVTLRCSPISGHKSVSWYQQVLGQGPQFIFQYYEKEERGRGNFPDRFSARQFPNYSSELNVNALLLGDSALYLCASSVTGVGNTIYFGEGSWLTVV.

The V call is TRBV21-1, the J call TRBJ1-2. TRBV21-1 has pseudogene status. The CDR3 totals 15 residues. CDR3 sequence: CASSKEGGTNYGYTF. The CDR3 region has the DNA TGTGCCAGCAGCAAAGAGGGCGGAACCAACTATGGCTACACCTTC.

The chain couples TRBV3-1 (or the pseudogene TRBV3-2) to TRBJ1-2; weak D call: TRBD1 (6 bases). CDR1 and CDR2 (germline): LGHDT, YNNKEL (reference sequence). V was clipped by 2 bases and J by 5 bases, with 15 bases between them. The CDR3 loop spans 15 amino acids. The DNA of the CDR3 is TGTGCCAGCAGCCAAACAGGGATGGGGGGGTATGGCTACACCTTC. It is translated as CASSQTGMGGYGYTF.

The chain carries TRBV30 and TRBJ1-1; TRBD1 aligns across 7 bases. CDR1 is GTSNPN, CDR2 SVGIG, per germline (reference sequence). The CDR3 length is 19 residues. Trimming took 3 bases from V and 1 from J; bases not matched to a gene: 20. CDR3 bases: TGTGCCTGGAGCGCACCTCGTCGGACACCGGGACAGCGGAACACTGAAGCTTTCTTT. Amino acid sequence: CAWSAPRRTPGQRNTEAFF.

The chain joins TRBV7-3 to TRBJ2-2; 7 bases line up with TRBD2. This CDR3 region has 15 residues. Germline CDR1 and CDR2: SGHTA and FQGTGA. Trimming removed 8 bases from V and 1 base from J; junction bases left unmatched: 7. CDR3 sequence (DNA): TGTGCCAGCCGGCCGGGAGGCGGGAACACCGGGGAGCTGTTTTTT. This gives the protein CASRPGGGNTGELFF.

J is TRBJ1-1 and V is TRBV6-5; perhaps TRBD1 as D (5 bases). CDR3 length: 13 residues. Trimming pared 6 bases from V and 2 bases from J, leaving 10 bases between. From germline, CDR1 is MNHEY and CDR2 SVGAGI. CDR3 sequence: CASRRGDNTEAFF. DNA of the CDR3: TGTGCCAGCAGACGGGGGGACAACACTGAAGCTTTCTTT.

This sequence joins TRBV7-2 and TRBJ2-3; maybe TRBD1 (6 bases). Trimming cost V 2 bases and J 3 bases, with 18 bases left between them. Germline assignment: CDR1 SGHTA and CDR2 FQGNSA. This CDR3 spans 17 amino acids. The CDR3 loop reads CASSLLQGRRITDTQYF. The CDR3 region has the DNA TGTGCCAGCAGCTTACTCCAGGGGAGAAGGATTACAGATACGCAGTATTTT. Drawing the rest from reference TRBV7-2 and TRBJ2-3, the complete variable domain is GAGVSQSPSNKVTEKGKDVELRCDPISGHTALYWYRQSLGQGLEFLIYFQGNSAPDKSGLPSDRFSAERTGGSVSTLTIQRTQQEDSAVYLCASSLLQGRRITDTQYFGPGTRLTVL.